The rows below give T cell receptor beta chains drawn from one sample of a study of blood T cell repertoires in COVID-19. Sequenced by immunoSEQ multiplex PCR; TCRdb stores in-frame clones only, minus some. The table includes approximately 270,000 clones, roughly four fifths detected once. What was sequenced was peripheral blood. The receptors were gathered from a person in their 70s with COVID-19, enrolled during active disease. The CDR3 runs from the conserved cysteine through the conserved F or W. A D gene is named only where the DNA matches it firmly. Clone size is shown for a subset of rows, as once, few, many or a class of expanded clone.

j_call	clone_size	v_call	d_call	cdr3_nt	cdr3_aa
TRBJ2-5	NA	TRBV29-1	TRBD1	TGCAGCGTTGAGGGGCAGGGGGAAGAGACCCAGTACTTC	CSVEGQGEETQYF
TRBJ1-1	NA	TRBV12-3/TRBV12-4	TRBD1	TGTGCCAGCCGGGACAGACTGAACACTGAAGCTTTCTTT	CASRDRLNTEAFF
TRBJ2-5	NA	TRBV19	TRBD1	TGTGCCAGTAGTGCCTACCAGGGGGCTCGAGGTGTCGGAATAGAGACCCAGTACTTC	CASSAYQGARGVGIETQYF
TRBJ2-7	many	TRBV5-1	TRBD1	TGCGCCAGCAGCCCGGGACAGGGGCGAGGTACGGGGAACTACGAGCAGTACTTC	CASSPGQGRGTGNYEQYF
TRBJ1-6	NA	TRBV7-8	NA	TGTGCCAGCAGCTCCCTATCATTTTCACCCCTCCACTTT	CASSSLSFSPLHF
TRBJ1-5	NA	TRBV5-6	NA	TGTGCCAGCAGCTTGGGGGCGCGGGGCAATCAGCCCCAGCATTTT	CASSLGARGNQPQHF
TRBJ2-1	NA	TRBV11-3	NA	TGTGCCAGCAGCTTAGATCTAGGTGGGGGCCTCAATGAGCAGTTCTTC	CASSLDLGGGLNEQFF
TRBJ1-3	NA	TRBV5-1	NA	TGCGCCAGCATTGGCCCACCGGGAAACACCATATATTTT	CASIGPPGNTIYF
TRBJ1-4	once	TRBV6-5	TRBD1	TGTGCCAGCAGTCGACCGGGACAGGGAGGCGAAAAACTGTTTTTT	CASSRPGQGGEKLFF
TRBJ2-3	NA	TRBV7-7	TRBD2	TGTGCCAGCAGCTCCGGGGGGGCCGGGACAGATACGCAGTATTTT	CASSSGGAGTDTQYF
TRBJ2-3	NA	TRBV7-2	TRBD1	TGTGCCAGCAGCCCTCCAAGGACAGGGGGCGTAAATACGCAGTATTTT	CASSPPRTGGVNTQYF
TRBJ2-1	NA	TRBV7-2	TRBD2	TGTGCCAGCAGCTGGGGACTAGCGGGAGGCAACAATGAGCAGTTCTTC	CASSWGLAGGNNEQFF
TRBJ1-1	NA	TRBV6-5	TRBD1	TGTGCCAGCTCGACAGGGCCCAACACTGAAGCTTTCTTT	CASSTGPNTEAFF
TRBJ2-7	NA	TRBV2	NA	TGTGCCAGCACCGAGGGGGAGTACGAGCAGTACTTC	CASTEGEYEQYF
TRBJ1-3	once	TRBV6-5	NA	TGTGCCAGCAGTTCAAGGGGCGTGGGAAACACCATATATTTT	CASSSRGVGNTIYF
TRBJ1-2	NA	TRBV30	NA	TGTGCCTGGAGTGTAAGTTATTCGGCTAACTATGGCTACACCTTC	CAWSVSYSANYGYTF
TRBJ2-1	NA	TRBV10-3	NA	TGTGCCATCTCCTCAGGCTCCTACAATGAGCAGTTCTTC	CAISSGSYNEQFF
TRBJ1-4	once	TRBV6-1	TRBD1	TGTGCCAGCAGTGAATTCGGACAGGGTGGATTTTTT	CASSEFGQGGFF
TRBJ2-7	NA	TRBV9	NA	TGTGCCAGCAGCGTACTACAGGTTTCCGAGCAGTACTTC	CASSVLQVSEQYF
TRBJ2-5	NA	TRBV6-5	NA	TGTGCCAGCAGTTACTCGGGGCAGGGACAAGCGGCCCAGTACTTC	CASSYSGQGQAAQYF
TRBJ2-1	NA	TRBV6-2/TRBV6-3	NA	TGTGCCAGCAGTCACGGGGACTGGGGATCGGGCAATGAGCAGTTCTTC	CASSHGDWGSGNEQFF
TRBJ1-5	NA	TRBV6-5	NA	TGTGCCAGCAGTCCGACAGGTAGCAATCAGCCCCAGCATTTT	CASSPTGSNQPQHF
TRBJ2-2	NA	TRBV2	TRBD1	TGTGCCAGCAGTGTGACAGGGGTGGGCACCGGGGAGCTGTTTTTT	CASSVTGVGTGELFF
TRBJ2-7	NA	TRBV9	NA	TGTGCCAGCAGCGTAGTAGAAGACTCCTACGAGCAGTACTTC	CASSVVEDSYEQYF
TRBJ2-2	NA	TRBV27	NA	TGTGCCAGCAGTCAATCAGGGGGGACCTCCGCCGGGGAGCTGTTTTTT	CASSQSGGTSAGELFF
TRBJ1-3	NA	TRBV7-2	NA	TGTGCCAGCAGCCCGGGGGACGGGTTTGTCTCTGGAAACACCATATATTTT	CASSPGDGFVSGNTIYF
TRBJ2-1	NA	TRBV9	NA	TGTGCCAGCAGCGTAGCGGGAGTCTACAATGAGCAGTTCTTC	CASSVAGVYNEQFF
TRBJ2-7	NA	TRBV9	TRBD2	TGTGCCAGCAGCGTAGGTACTAGCGGCTACTACGAGCAGTACTTC	CASSVGTSGYYEQYF
TRBJ2-3	NA	TRBV3-1/TRBV3-2	TRBD2	TGTGCCAGCAGCCCAGGACTAGCGGGGGGGGCAGATACGCAGTATTTT	CASSPGLAGGADTQYF
TRBJ1-2	NA	TRBV6-2/TRBV6-3	TRBD1	TGTGCCAGCAGGCCTACAGGGGCCTTTAACTATGGCTACACCTTC	CASRPTGAFNYGYTF
TRBJ2-2	NA	TRBV2	TRBD2	TGTGCCAGCAGTGCCACAACTAGCGACACCGGGGAGCTGTTTTTT	CASSATTSDTGELFF